The present T cell receptor (beta chain) was sequenced within a study of blood T cell repertoires in COVID-19. About the research overall: Acute and convalescent COVID-19 specimens originated in the United States, Italy and Spain. Sources were T cells, B-cell-depleted T cells, or PBMCs; the material itself was cDNA or gDNA.

V lost 0 bases to trimming and J lost 2 bases, with 10 bases between them. Germline V gene sequence: CDR1 SGHNT, CDR2 YYREEE (reference sequence). The CDR3 is made up of 15 amino acids. As originally analysed: Counts of nucleated cells, estimated from reference gene primer amplification, were obtained. TCRdb keeps only in-frame clones here, not all; method: immunoSEQ multiplex PCR. V, J and clone size reflect that table, while D and trimming were determined from the DNA. This table has about 80,000 clones, roughly 87% appearing once. The V and J genes are TRBV5-4 and TRBJ2-3; D may be TRBD2 (7 bases). The sample comprised peripheral blood. The clonotype comes from a woman of 80 years or more with active or convalescent COVID-19. The DNA for the CDR3 is TGTGCCAGCAGCTTGGACGGGGGGCCCACAGATACGCAGTATTTT. Protein sequence: CASSLDGGPTDTQYF.